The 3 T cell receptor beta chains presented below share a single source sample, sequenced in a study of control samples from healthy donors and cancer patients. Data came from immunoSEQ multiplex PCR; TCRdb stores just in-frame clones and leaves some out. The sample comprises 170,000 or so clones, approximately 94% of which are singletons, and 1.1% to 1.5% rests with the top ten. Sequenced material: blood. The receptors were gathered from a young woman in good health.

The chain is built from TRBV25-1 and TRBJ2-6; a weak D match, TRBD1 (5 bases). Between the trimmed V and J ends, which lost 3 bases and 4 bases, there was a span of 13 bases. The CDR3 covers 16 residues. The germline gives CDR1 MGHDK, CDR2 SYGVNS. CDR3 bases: TGTGCCAGCAGTGAGTCAGGGCAGCCGGGGGCCAACGTCCTGACTTTC. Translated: CASSESGQPGANVLTF. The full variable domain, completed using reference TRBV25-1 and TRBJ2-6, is EADIYQTPRYLVIGTGKKITLECSQTMGHDKMYWYQQDPGMELHLIHYSYGVNSTEKGDLSSESTVSRIRTEHFPLTLESARPSHTSQYLCASSESGQPGANVLTFGAGSRLTVL.

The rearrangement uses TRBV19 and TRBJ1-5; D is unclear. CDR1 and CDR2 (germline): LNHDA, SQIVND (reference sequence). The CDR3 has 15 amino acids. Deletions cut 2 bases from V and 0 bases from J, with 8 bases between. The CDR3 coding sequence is TGTGCCAGTAGTATAAAGGGCACTAGCAATCAGCCCCAGCATTTT. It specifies CASSIKGTSNQPQHF. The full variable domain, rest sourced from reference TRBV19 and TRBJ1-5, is DGGITQSPKYLFRKEGQNVTLSCEQNLNHDAMYWYRQDPGQGLRLIYYSQIVNDFQKGDIAEGYSVSREKKESFPLTVTSAQKNPTAFYLCASSIKGTSNQPQHFGDGTRLSIL.

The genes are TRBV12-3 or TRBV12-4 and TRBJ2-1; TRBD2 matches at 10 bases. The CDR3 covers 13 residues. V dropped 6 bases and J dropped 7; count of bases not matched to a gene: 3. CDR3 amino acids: CASSFSGGNEQFF. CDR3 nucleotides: TGTGCCAGCAGCTTTAGCGGGGGGAATGAGCAGTTCTTC.